This is a list of T cell receptor beta chains from one sample in a study of shared clonotypes between healthy human individuals. The protocol was immunoSEQ multiplex PCR, while the TCRdb copy is restricted to in-frame clones and leaves out a portion. This sample has around 1.5 million clones, with approximately 98% found just once. The sample consisted of naive CD4+ T cells sorted from blood. These receptors were taken from a man younger than 45 in good health. The conserved cysteine and the conserved F or W are not part of the CDR3 here.

v_gene: TRBV10-1
j_gene: TRBJ2-3
CDR3aa: ASSNAPTDTQY

v_gene: TRBV10-3
j_gene: TRBJ2-7
CDR3aa: ATLAGGPYEQY

v_gene: TRBV5-3
j_gene: TRBJ1-3
CDR3aa: ARSTPRETVLSGNTIY

v_gene: TRBV6-5
j_gene: TRBJ1-4
CDR3aa: ASSYDLGEKLF

v_gene: TRBV2
j_gene: TRBJ2-1
CDR3aa: ASSLLAVPYNEQF

v_gene: TRBV27
j_gene: TRBJ2-2
CDR3aa: ASSSVGEGGELF

v_gene: TRBV7-9
j_gene: TRBJ2-3
CDR3aa: ASSLELPDTQY

v_gene: TRBV6-5
j_gene: TRBJ2-7
CDR3aa: ASSTGLAGAGEQY

v_gene: TRBV5-4
j_gene: TRBJ1-2
CDR3aa: ASSRLGGGTNYGYT

v_gene: TRBV7-8
j_gene: TRBJ2-1
CDR3aa: ASSLGQGAYNEQF

v_gene: TRBV7-9
j_gene: TRBJ1-2
CDR3aa: ASSRSQGARGYT

v_gene: TRBV5-1
j_gene: TRBJ2-3
CDR3aa: ASSVSPHSTDTQY

v_gene: TRBV5-1
j_gene: TRBJ2-1
CDR3aa: ASSHSTSGSNYNEQF

v_gene: TRBV25-1
j_gene: TRBJ2-7
CDR3aa: ASSDRQGATVEQY

v_gene: TRBV28
j_gene: TRBJ2-2
CDR3aa: ASSLGTGNTGELF

v_gene: TRBV10-3
j_gene: TRBJ1-5
CDR3aa: AIRSHEGRQPQH

v_gene: TRBV10-1
j_gene: TRBJ2-2
CDR3aa: ASRLAETGELF

v_gene: TRBV25-1
j_gene: TRBJ2-1
CDR3aa: ASSEIPEYNEQF

v_gene: TRBV28
j_gene: TRBJ1-5
CDR3aa: ASSLQYYGDRPYQPQH

v_gene: TRBV5-1
j_gene: TRBJ1-1
CDR3aa: ASSPDGNTEAF

v_gene: TRBV5-1
j_gene: TRBJ1-2
CDR3aa: ASSLDPGAYGYT

v_gene: TRBV4-3
j_gene: TRBJ1-2
CDR3aa: ASSRGQGRYGYT

v_gene: TRBV10-1
j_gene: TRBJ2-7
CDR3aa: ASSATGTYEQY

v_gene: TRBV7-9
j_gene: TRBJ2-7
CDR3aa: ASSFGTSGSEQY

v_gene: TRBV29-1
j_gene: TRBJ1-5
CDR3aa: SVQGKGAGNQPQH

v_gene: TRBV5-6
j_gene: TRBJ2-1
CDR3aa: ASTTGVSPYNEQF

v_gene: TRBV19
j_gene: TRBJ2-6
CDR3aa: ASTLQGGAGANVLT

v_gene: TRBV19
j_gene: TRBJ1-4
CDR3aa: ASSIGTGGASTNEKLF

v_gene: TRBV10-3
j_gene: TRBJ2-2
CDR3aa: AISERTATGELF

v_gene: TRBV7-9
j_gene: TRBJ1-1
CDR3aa: ASSLGTAIMNTEAF

v_gene: TRBV5-1
j_gene: TRBJ2-3
CDR3aa: ASSITPDTQY

v_gene: TRBV11-2
j_gene: TRBJ2-7
CDR3aa: ASSPSGRAIYEQY

v_gene: TRBV5-1
j_gene: TRBJ1-2
CDR3aa: ASSPDREVNYGYT

v_gene: TRBV6-5
j_gene: TRBJ2-6
CDR3aa: ASSPGDRANVLT

v_gene: TRBV9
j_gene: TRBJ2-3
CDR3aa: ASSVVASDTQY

v_gene: TRBV6-1
j_gene: TRBJ2-7
CDR3aa: ASSATGLGDAN

v_gene: TRBV2
j_gene: TRBJ1-2
CDR3aa: ASSEDRNYGYT

v_gene: TRBV6-1
j_gene: TRBJ2-7
CDR3aa: ASTAGTGDYEQY

v_gene: TRBV5-8
j_gene: TRBJ2-3
CDR3aa: ASSARGDTQY

v_gene: TRBV7-6
j_gene: TRBJ2-7
CDR3aa: ASSPLTGYEQY

v_gene: TRBV10-3
j_gene: TRBJ2-1
CDR3aa: AISETLYEQF

v_gene: TRBV7-2
j_gene: TRBJ2-1
CDR3aa: ASSLDYSSYNEQF

v_gene: TRBV30
j_gene: TRBJ1-1
CDR3aa: AWSVRGARVIQGTEAF